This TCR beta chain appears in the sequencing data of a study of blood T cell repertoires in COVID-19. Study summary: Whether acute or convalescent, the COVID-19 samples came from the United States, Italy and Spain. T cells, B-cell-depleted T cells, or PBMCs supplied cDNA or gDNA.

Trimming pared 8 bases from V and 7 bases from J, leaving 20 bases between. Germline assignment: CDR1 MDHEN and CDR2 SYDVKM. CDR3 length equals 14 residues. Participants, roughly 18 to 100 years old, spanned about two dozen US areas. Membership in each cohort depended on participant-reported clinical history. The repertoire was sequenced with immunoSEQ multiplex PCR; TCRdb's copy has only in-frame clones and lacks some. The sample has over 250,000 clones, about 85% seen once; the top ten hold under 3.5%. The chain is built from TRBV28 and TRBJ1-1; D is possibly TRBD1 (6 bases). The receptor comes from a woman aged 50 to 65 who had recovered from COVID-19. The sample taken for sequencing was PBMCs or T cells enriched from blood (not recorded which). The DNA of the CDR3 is TGTGCCAGCTCCTCGACCTCGGGGGGCGGTGAAGCTTTCTTT. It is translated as CASSSTSGGGEAFF.